This T cell receptor (beta chain) was recovered during a study of cytomegalovirus exposure and HLA in healthy donors. J gave up 6 bases and V 6 bases, and 3 bases lay outside the gene matches. Germline lookup yields CDR1 MNHNY and CDR2 SVGAGI (reference sequence). CDR3 length: 12 amino acids. The PCR was carried out with 60 Vbeta primers and 13 Jbeta primers. Profiled with immunoSEQ multiplex PCR; TCRdb holds only in-frame clones, not every one. The ten most abundant clones cover almost 4% of a sample with tens of thousands of clones. Sequencing was carried out using PBMCs. This chain links TRBV6-6 with TRBJ2-7, with 9 bases lining up with TRBD1. The receptor's source is a male donor in good health and CMV-seronegative. Here the CDR3 reads CASRDRGGEQYF. CDR3 bases: TGTGCCAGCAGGGACAGGGGTGGCGAGCAGTACTTC.